This T cell receptor beta chain was profiled in a study of cytomegalovirus exposure and HLA in healthy donors. From germline, CDR1 is SGHVS and CDR2 FQNEAQ. The ends were cut back, 4 bases at V and 8 bases at J, with 20 bases in the middle. CDR3 length: 16 amino acids. Primers: 60 Vbeta forward and 13 Jbeta reverse. Method: immunoSEQ multiplex PCR; TCRdb's copy keeps in-frame clones and lacks some. The sample has around 34,000 clones, and its top ten clones hold 1.9%. Sequencing input: PBMCs. The gene calls are TRBV7-8 and TRBJ1-4; the D gene is possibly TRBD1 (6 bases). The receptor's source is a woman aged 40 to 49 in good health and CMV-seropositive. The DNA of the CDR3 is TGTGCCAGCAGCTCCACGCTGACCGGGGGGCAGGAAAAACTGTTTTTT. Encoded protein: CASSSTLTGGQEKLFF.